These 14 T cell receptor beta chains share one sample of origin, sequenced in a study of CD8 T cells in ankylosing spondylitis. The antigens of these receptors remain unknown. TCRdb re-analysed the 5' RACE reads in MiXCR, keeping a single row per CDR3 protein. The sample lists under 250,000 distinct CDR3 sequences; approximately 7.3% were seen once. Findings and caveats of the study: One TCR beta motif, made up of under ten highly homologous variants, appeared characteristic of ankylosing spondylitis blood.

The sample taken for sequencing was blood, either unsorted or a sorted T cell fraction (not recorded which). These receptors were obtained from a male donor with ankylosing spondylitis.

This clonotype showed up many times. The gene calls are TRBV29-1 and TRBJ2-1; no firm D call. CDR3 length: 12 residues. Trimming stripped 4 bases from V and 1 base from J, with 5 bases between. The germline V gene encodes CDR1 SQVTM and CDR2 ANQGSEA. CDR3 residues: CSVVQSYNEQFF. CDR3 coding DNA: TGCAGCGTTGTACAGTCCTACAATGAGCAGTTCTTC.

This clonotype was recorded at least ten times. The chain joins TRBV12-5 to TRBJ1-2, with D unresolved. CDR3 length: 13 amino acids. CDR1 and CDR2 (germline): LGHNT, FRNRAP. Trimming took 3 bases from V and 6 from J, leaving 11 bases between them. The CDR3 loop reads CASGFWLGDGYTF. For the CDR3, the DNA is TGTGCTAGTGGTTTTTGGCTGGGTGATGGCTACACCTTC.

The V call is TRBV28, the J call TRBJ2-7; a possible D gene is TRBD1 (5 bases). V dropped 3 bases and J dropped 13 bases, with 13 bases sitting between them. CDR3 length equals 11 residues. Germline assignment: CDR1 MDHEN and CDR2 SYDVKM. CDR3 loop: CASSFENRLYF. CDR3 bases: TGTGCCAGCAGTTTCGAGAACAGGCTCTACTTC.

The sample holds many counts of this clonotype. The V and J genes are TRBV15 and TRBJ2-1; perhaps D is TRBD1 or TRBD2 (6 bases each). CDR1 is LNHNV and CDR2 is YYDKDF in the germline V gene (reference sequence). This CDR3 contains 12 residues. V lost 9 bases to trimming and J lost 5 bases, with 11 bases between them. The CDR3 nucleotides read TGTGCCACAAGGGGGGTTAACAATGAGCAGTTCTTC. It specifies CATRGVNNEQFF.

The J gene is TRBJ2-5, the V gene TRBV7-3, with D perhaps matching TRBD1 (6 bases). V was cut by 5 bases and J by 5 bases, with 15 bases left in between. CDR3 size: 14 residues. Germline V CDR1 and CDR2: SGHTA, FQGTGA. The CDR3: CASSALGTIETQYF. In DNA form, the CDR3 reads TGTGCCAGCAGCGCCTTAGGGACAATTGAGACCCAGTACTTC.

This clonotype came up many times. The chain joins TRBV4-3 to TRBJ2-2; D is perhaps TRBD2 (6 bases). Germline V gene data show CDR1 as LGHNA and CDR2 as YSLEER. CDR3 size: 16 residues. Between the trimmed V and J ends, which lost 0 bases and 7 bases, there was a span of 15 bases. CDR3 residues: CASSQETGLPGGELFF. The CDR3 DNA reads as TGCGCCAGCAGCCAAGAAACGGGACTTCCGGGCGGGGAGCTGTTTTTT.

The chain employs TRBV29-1 and TRBJ2-1; D may be TRBD2 (6 bases). The V gene's germline CDR1 is SQVTM and CDR2 ANQGSEA. The CDR3 loop spans 14 amino acids. Trimming stripped 4 bases from V and 11 bases from J, with 21 bases between. For the CDR3, the DNA is TGCAGCGTTGCCCCGGGACTGACCCCGGTAAAGCAGTTCTTC. Protein product: CSVAPGLTPVKQFF.

This clonotype was observed at least ten times. The J gene is TRBJ2-1, the V gene TRBV27, with a weak D call TRBD1 (5 bases). Germline V CDR1 and CDR2: MNHEY, SMNVEV (reference sequence). The CDR3 loop spans 14 amino acids. Trimming left V 5 bases short and J 9 bases short, with 17 bases between. This CDR3 reads CASSEGAALREQFF. The CDR3 region has the DNA TGTGCCAGCAGTGAAGGGGCGGCCCTGCGTGAGCAGTTCTTC.

This clonotype was counted at least ten times. The J gene is TRBJ1-2, the V gene TRBV25-1; D remains unclear. The ends were cut back, 1 base at V and 7 bases at J, with 7 bases in the middle. The CDR3 spans 12 residues. The V gene's germline CDR1 is MGHDK and CDR2 SYGVNS. CDR3 coding DNA: TGTGCCAGCAGTGAATTGGTGTCTGGCTACACCTTC. Translation: CASSELVSGYTF.

There are many counts of this clonotype. This chain connects TRBV20-1 to TRBJ2-7; D is tentatively TRBD1 or TRBD2 (5 bases each). The CDR3 is 13 amino acids. Germline values: CDR1 DFQATT, CDR2 SNEGSKA (reference sequence). Deletions cut 1 base from V and 0 bases from J, with 7 bases between. The CDR3 DNA follows: TGCAGTGCTAGAGCCGGGGCCTCCTACGAGCAGTACTTC. Amino acid sequence: CSARAGASYEQYF.

This clonotype has at least ten counts. The chain has TRBV12-3 or TRBV12-4 and TRBJ2-5; D is unclear. This CDR3 comprises 11 residues. With 5 bases removed from V and 6 bases from J, the gap between germline ends came to 7 bases. CDR3 bases: TGTGCCAGCAGTCTCAAAAAGACCCAGTACTTC. Its translation: CASSLKKTQYF.

This clonotype was observed many times. This chain links TRBV11-2 with TRBJ2-1; D call uncertain. The CDR3 loop spans 14 amino acids. The V gene lost 5 bases and the J gene lost 7 bases, with 15 bases spanning the gap. CDR1 SGHAT and CDR2 FQNNGV come from the germline V gene. The CDR3 is CASSQRRTENEQFF. The CDR3 DNA follows: TGTGCCAGCAGCCAACGTAGGACGGAAAATGAGCAGTTCTTC.

As regards this clonotype: The junction and the germline gene differ at one end; a read error may be behind it. The chain links TRBV27 to TRBJ1-1; perhaps TRBD1 as D (5 bases). CDR1 MNHEY and CDR2 SMNVEV come from the germline V gene (reference sequence). CDR3 size: 14 residues. This chain's CDR3 is CASSSPGMNTQAFF. DNA for the CDR3: TGTGCCAGCAGTTCCCCAGGGATGAACACTCAAGCTTTCTTT.

This clonotype was detected a few times. The chain combines TRBV3-1 with TRBJ1-6, with 10 bases that match TRBD1. The CDR3 runs 16 residues. Germline V gives CDR1 LGHDT, CDR2 YNNKEL (reference sequence). The V segment lost 3 bases and the J segment 9 bases; nucleotides outside the gene matches: 8. The CDR3 DNA follows: TGTGCCAGCAGCCAGAGGGAGACAGGGGGCAGTTCACCCCTCCACTTT. Translated: CASSQRETGGSSPLHF.